These T cell receptor beta chains were read from a single sample in a study of blood T cell repertoires in COVID-19. The repertoire was sequenced with immunoSEQ multiplex PCR; TCRdb's copy has only in-frame clones and lacks some. The table has around 310,000 clones, roughly 90% seen once. The sequenced sample consisted of PBMCs or T cells enriched from blood (not recorded which). These receptors originate from a woman aged 25 to 39 who had recovered from COVID-19. Each CDR3 is given with its conserved first and last residue. Fields, in order: J gene, clone size, D gene, V gene, CDR3 protein, CDR3 DNA. A D gene is named only where the DNA matches it firmly. Part of the rows lack a size; the others show once, few, many or a class for expanded clones.

J gene: TRBJ1-1; clone size: .; D gene: .; V gene: TRBV19; CDR3 protein: CASSIDPTYTEAFF; CDR3 DNA: TGTGCCAGTAGTATAGATCCAACATACACTGAAGCTTTCTTT
J gene: TRBJ2-6; clone size: .; D gene: TRBD1; V gene: TRBV15; CDR3 protein: CATSRVGTVYAGANVLTF; CDR3 DNA: TGTGCCACCAGCAGAGTTGGGACAGTCTATGCTGGGGCCAACGTCCTGACTTTC
J gene: TRBJ1-5; clone size: .; D gene: .; V gene: TRBV6-5; CDR3 protein: CASSPVEGGNQPQHF; CDR3 DNA: TGTGCCAGCAGCCCGGTGGAGGGCGGCAATCAGCCCCAGCATTTT
J gene: TRBJ2-7; clone size: .; D gene: TRBD1; V gene: TRBV11-2; CDR3 protein: CATKRDRDFAEQYF; CDR3 DNA: TGTGCCACAAAGCGGGACAGGGATTTTGCCGAGCAGTACTTC
J gene: TRBJ2-2; clone size: .; D gene: .; V gene: TRBV11-3; CDR3 protein: CASSEGGGTGELFF; CDR3 DNA: TGTGCCAGCAGCGAAGGGGGGGGAACCGGGGAGCTGTTTTTT
J gene: TRBJ2-2; clone size: once; D gene: .; V gene: TRBV3-1/TRBV3-2; CDR3 protein: CASSQEWGPDGELFF; CDR3 DNA: TGTGCCAGCAGCCAAGAATGGGGGCCCGACGGGGAGCTGTTTTTT
J gene: TRBJ1-1; clone size: .; D gene: .; V gene: TRBV5-4; CDR3 protein: CAYGGGNTEAFF; CDR3 DNA: TGTGCCTACGGCGGGGGAAACACTGAAGCTTTCTTT
J gene: TRBJ2-7; clone size: .; D gene: .; V gene: TRBV5-1; CDR3 protein: CASSFRDISYEQYF; CDR3 DNA: TGCGCCAGCAGCTTCCGGGACATATCCTACGAGCAGTACTTC
J gene: TRBJ1-1; clone size: .; D gene: .; V gene: TRBV29-1; CDR3 protein: CSVEVGRGLNTEAFF; CDR3 DNA: TGCAGCGTTGAAGTCGGCAGGGGCCTTAACACTGAAGCTTTCTTT
J gene: TRBJ2-1; clone size: .; D gene: .; V gene: TRBV7-2; CDR3 protein: CASSFAENSYNEQFF; CDR3 DNA: TGTGCCAGCAGCTTTGCAGAAAACTCCTACAATGAGCAGTTCTTC
J gene: TRBJ1-5; clone size: .; D gene: TRBD1; V gene: TRBV28; CDR3 protein: CASSLLGQGKRF; CDR3 DNA: TGTGCCAGCAGTTTATTGGGACAGGGAAAGCGTTTT